Reported below is one T cell receptor (beta chain). The sample originates from a study of T cell changes during pregnancy in multiple sclerosis. The method was immunoSEQ multiplex PCR; TCRdb's version includes in-frame clones alone and lacks a portion of them. Among nearly 80,000 clones, approximately 90% were seen once, and the ten largest hold roughly 0.21%. Sequenced material: CD4+ T cells from peripheral blood mononuclear cells, taken before pregnancy. The TCR comes from a female donor with multiple sclerosis, enrolled in a pregnancy study.

The CDR3 DNA is TGTGCCAGCAGCGTAGGCCCCCAGGGATATGGCTACACCTTC. This gives the protein CASSVGPQGYGYTF. V usage is TRBV9 and J usage is TRBJ1-2; TRBD1 is a possible D gene (5 bases). This CDR3 comprises 14 residues. The V end lost 0 bases, the J end lost 5 bases, and 11 bases lay between the germline ends. Germline V gene sequence: CDR1 SGDLS, CDR2 YYNGEE.